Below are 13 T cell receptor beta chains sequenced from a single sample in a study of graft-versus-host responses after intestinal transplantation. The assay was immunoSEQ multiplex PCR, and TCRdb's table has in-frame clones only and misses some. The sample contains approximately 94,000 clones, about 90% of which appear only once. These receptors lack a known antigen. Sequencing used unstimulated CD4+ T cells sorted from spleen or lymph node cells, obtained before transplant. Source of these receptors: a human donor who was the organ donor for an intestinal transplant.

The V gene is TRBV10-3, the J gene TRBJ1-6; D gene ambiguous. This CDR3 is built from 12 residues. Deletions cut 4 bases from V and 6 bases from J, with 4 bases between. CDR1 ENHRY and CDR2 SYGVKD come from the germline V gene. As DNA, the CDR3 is TGTGCCATCAGTGGACCTAATTCACCCCTCCACTTT. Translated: CAISGPNSPLHF.

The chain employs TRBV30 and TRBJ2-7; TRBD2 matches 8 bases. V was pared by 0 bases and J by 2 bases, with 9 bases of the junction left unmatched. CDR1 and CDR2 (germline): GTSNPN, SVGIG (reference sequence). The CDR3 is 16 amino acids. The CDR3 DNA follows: TGTGCCTGGAGTGTAAACGCGGGGGGTGGCACCTACGAGCAGTACTTC. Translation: CAWSVNAGGGTYEQYF.

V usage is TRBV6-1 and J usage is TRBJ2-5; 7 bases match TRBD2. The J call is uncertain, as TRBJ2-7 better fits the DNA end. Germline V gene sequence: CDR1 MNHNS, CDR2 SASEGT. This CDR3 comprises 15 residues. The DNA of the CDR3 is TGTGCCAGCACTACGTGGGGGGGAGGCACCTACGAGCAGTACTTC. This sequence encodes CASTTWGGGTYEQYF.

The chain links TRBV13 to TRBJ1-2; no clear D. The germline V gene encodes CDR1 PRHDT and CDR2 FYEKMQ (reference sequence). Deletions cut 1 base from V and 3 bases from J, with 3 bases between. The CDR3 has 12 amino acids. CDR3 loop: CASSLEDYGYTF. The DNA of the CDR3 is TGTGCCAGCAGCTTAGAAGACTATGGCTACACCTTC.

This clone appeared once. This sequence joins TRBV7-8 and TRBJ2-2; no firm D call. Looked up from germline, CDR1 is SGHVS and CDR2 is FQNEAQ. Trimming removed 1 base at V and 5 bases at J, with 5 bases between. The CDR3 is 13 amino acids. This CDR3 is CASSLDRTGELFF. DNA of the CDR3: TGTGCCAGCAGCTTAGATCGGACCGGGGAGCTGTTTTTT.

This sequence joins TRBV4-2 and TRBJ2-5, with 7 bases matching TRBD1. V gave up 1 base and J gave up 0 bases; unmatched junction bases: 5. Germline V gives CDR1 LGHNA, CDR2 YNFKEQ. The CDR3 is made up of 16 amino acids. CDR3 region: CASSQAPDRYQETQYF. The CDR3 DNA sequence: TGTGCCAGCAGCCAAGCCCCGGACAGGTACCAAGAGACCCAGTACTTC.

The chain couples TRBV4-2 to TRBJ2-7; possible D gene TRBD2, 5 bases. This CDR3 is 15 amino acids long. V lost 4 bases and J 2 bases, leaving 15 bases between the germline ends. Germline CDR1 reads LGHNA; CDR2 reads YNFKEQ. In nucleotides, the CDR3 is TGTGCCAGCAGCCCTTATACGGGGTCCGCCTACGAGCAGTACTTC. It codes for CASSPYTGSAYEQYF.

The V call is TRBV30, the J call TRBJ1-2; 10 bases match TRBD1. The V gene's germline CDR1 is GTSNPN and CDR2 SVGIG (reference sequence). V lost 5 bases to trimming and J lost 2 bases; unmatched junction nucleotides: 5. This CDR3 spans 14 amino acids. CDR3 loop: CAWARDRGNYGYTF. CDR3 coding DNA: TGTGCCTGGGCCCGGGACAGGGGCAACTATGGCTACACCTTC.

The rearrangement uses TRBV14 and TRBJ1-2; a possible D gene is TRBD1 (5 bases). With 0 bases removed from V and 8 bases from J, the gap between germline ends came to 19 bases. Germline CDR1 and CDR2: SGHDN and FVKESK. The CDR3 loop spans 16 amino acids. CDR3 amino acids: CASSQDNPIYGGGYTF. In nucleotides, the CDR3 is TGTGCCAGCAGCCAAGATAACCCGATTTATGGGGGGGGCTACACCTTC.

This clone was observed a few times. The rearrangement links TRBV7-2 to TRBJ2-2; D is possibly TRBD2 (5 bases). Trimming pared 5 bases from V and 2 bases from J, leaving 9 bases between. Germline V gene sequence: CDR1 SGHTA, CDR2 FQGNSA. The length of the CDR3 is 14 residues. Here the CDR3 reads CASSGLFNTGELFF. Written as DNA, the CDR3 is TGTGCCAGCAGCGGACTCTTTAACACCGGGGAGCTGTTTTTT.

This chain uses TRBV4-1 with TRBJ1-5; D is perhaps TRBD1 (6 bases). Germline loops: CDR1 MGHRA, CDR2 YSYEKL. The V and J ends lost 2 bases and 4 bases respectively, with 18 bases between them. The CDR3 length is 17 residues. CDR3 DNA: TGCGCCAGCAGCCAAAAGGGGGTTTCGGGATCTAATCAGCCCCAGCATTTT. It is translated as CASSQKGVSGSNQPQHF.

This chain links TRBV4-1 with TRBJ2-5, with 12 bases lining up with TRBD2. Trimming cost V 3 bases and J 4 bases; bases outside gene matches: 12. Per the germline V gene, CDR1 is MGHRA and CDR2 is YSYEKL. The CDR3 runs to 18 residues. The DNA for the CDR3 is TGCGCCAGCAGCCAGGGAATGCCTAGCGGGGGGGCCTCAGAGACCCAGTACTTC. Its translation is CASSQGMPSGGASETQYF.

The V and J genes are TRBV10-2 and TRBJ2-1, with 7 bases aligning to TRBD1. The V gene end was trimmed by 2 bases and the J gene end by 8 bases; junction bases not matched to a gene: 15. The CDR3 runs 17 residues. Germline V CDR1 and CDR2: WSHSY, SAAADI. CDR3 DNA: TGCGCCAGCAGTGAGGACAGGGTGTCCGGGATTGGGGATGAGCAGTTCTTC. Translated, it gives CASSEDRVSGIGDEQFF.